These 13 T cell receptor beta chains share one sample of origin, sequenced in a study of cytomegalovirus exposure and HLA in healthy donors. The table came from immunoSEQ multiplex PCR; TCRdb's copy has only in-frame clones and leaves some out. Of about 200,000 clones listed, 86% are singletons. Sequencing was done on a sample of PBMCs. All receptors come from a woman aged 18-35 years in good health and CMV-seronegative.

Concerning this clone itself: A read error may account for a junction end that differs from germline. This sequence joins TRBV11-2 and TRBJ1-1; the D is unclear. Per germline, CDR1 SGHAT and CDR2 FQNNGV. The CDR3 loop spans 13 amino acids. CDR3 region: CASSPLAWSVYQF. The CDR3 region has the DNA TGTGCCAGCAGCCCCCTAGCGTGGTCCGTATACCAATTT. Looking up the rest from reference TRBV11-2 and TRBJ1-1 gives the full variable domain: EAGVAQSPRYKIIEKRQSVAFWCNPISGHATLYWYQQILGQGPKLLIQFQNNGVVDDSQLPKDRFSAERLKGVDSTLKIQPAKLEDSAVYLCASSPLAWSVYQFGQGTRLTVV.

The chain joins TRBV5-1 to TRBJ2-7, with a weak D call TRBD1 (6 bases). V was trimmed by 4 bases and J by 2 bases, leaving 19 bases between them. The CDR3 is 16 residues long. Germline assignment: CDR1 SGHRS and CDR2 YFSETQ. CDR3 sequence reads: CASSLPPRTATYEQYF. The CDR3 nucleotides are TGCGCCAGCAGCCTGCCCCCCCGGACAGCTACCTACGAGCAGTACTTC.

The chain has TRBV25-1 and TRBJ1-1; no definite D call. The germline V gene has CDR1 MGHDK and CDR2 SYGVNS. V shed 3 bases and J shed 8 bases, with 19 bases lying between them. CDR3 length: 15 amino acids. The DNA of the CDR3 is TGTGCCAGCAGTGACGCTTCGGTTTTGAGCCCAGAAGCTTTCTTT. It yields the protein CASSDASVLSPEAFF.

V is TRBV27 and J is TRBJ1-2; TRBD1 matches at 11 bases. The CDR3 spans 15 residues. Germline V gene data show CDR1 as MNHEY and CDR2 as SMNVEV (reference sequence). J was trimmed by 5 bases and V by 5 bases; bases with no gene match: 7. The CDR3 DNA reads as TGTGCCAGCAGTCTGAGGACAGGGGGCGAGTATGGCTACACCTTC. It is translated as CASSLRTGGEYGYTF.

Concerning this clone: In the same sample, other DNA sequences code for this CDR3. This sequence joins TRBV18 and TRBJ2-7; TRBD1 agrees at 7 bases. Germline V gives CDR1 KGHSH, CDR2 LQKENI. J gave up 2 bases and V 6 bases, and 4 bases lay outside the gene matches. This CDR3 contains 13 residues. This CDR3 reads CASSPGQPYEQYF. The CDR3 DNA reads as TGTGCCAGCTCCCCGGGACAGCCCTACGAGCAGTACTTC.

CDR3 region: CASSVSQVIYNEQFF. DNA of the CDR3: TGTGCCAGCAGTGTCTCACAGGTCATTTACAATGAGCAGTTCTTC. The rearrangement uses TRBV2 and TRBJ2-1; the D gene is possibly TRBD1 (5 bases). Trimming left V 4 bases short and J 4 bases short, with 14 bases between. Germline V gene lookup returns CDR1 SNHLY and CDR2 FYNNEI. The CDR3 has 15 amino acids.

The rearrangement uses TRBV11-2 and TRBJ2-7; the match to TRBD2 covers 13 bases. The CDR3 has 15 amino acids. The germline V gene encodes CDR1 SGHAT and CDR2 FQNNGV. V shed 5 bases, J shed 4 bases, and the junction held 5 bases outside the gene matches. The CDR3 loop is CASSPGLAGVYEQYF. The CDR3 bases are TGTGCCAGCAGCCCCGGACTAGCGGGAGTGTACGAGCAGTACTTC.

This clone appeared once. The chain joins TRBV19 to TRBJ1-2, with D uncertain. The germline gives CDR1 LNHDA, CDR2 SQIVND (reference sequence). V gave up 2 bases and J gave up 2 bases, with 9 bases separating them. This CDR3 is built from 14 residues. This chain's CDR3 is CASSISGQNYGYTF. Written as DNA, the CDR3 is TGTGCCAGTAGTATAAGCGGGCAGAACTATGGCTACACCTTC.

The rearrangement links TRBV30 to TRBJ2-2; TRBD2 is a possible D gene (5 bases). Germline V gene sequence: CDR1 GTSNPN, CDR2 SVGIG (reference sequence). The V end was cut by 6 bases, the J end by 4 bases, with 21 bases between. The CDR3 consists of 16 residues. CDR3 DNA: TGTGCCTGCAATCGAAGGGAGAAAGGGAGCACCGGGGAGCTGTTTTTT. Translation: CACNRREKGSTGELFF.

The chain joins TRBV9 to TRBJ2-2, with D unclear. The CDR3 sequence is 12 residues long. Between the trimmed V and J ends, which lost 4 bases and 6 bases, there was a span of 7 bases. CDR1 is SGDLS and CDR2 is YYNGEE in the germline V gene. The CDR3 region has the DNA TGTGCCAGCAGCCTCCAGTCCGGGGAGCTGTTTTTT. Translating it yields CASSLQSGELFF.

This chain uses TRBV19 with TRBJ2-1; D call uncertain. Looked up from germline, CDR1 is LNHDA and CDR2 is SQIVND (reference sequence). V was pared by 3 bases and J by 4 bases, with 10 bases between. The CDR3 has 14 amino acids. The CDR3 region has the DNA TGTGCCAGTAGTATGGGCAGTGCTTACAATGAGCAGTTCTTC. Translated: CASSMGSAYNEQFF.

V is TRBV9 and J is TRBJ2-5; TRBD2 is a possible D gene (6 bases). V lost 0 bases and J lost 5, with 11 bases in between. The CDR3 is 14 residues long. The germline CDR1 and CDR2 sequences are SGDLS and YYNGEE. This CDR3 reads CASSVAGVHETQYF. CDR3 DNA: TGTGCCAGCAGCGTAGCGGGAGTTCACGAGACCCAGTACTTC.

DNA for the CDR3: TGCGCCAGCAGCCAACACGGAGGTAACTATGGCTACACCTTC. Its protein product is CASSQHGGNYGYTF. J is TRBJ1-2 and V is TRBV5-1; the D is unclear. V lost 4 bases, J lost 1 base, and 11 bases lay in between. Germline V gene data show CDR1 as SGHRS and CDR2 as YFSETQ. CDR3 length: 14 residues.